A selection of T cell receptor beta chains follows, all from one sample in a study of regulatory T cells in long-lasting Graves disease. Each CDR3 protein gets one entry after TCRdb re-called the multiplex PCR reads with MiXCR. The data contain over 300,000 distinct CDR3 sequences, 15% to 20% of them seen just once; the ten biggest clones take up 29%. Specimen: peripheral blood mononuclear cells (PBMCs), collected when the disease was refractory, from a patient treated with antithyroid drugs. These receptors were obtained from a female donor with Graves disease. Both conserved end residues are part of each CDR3. Each record gives: V gene, J gene, CDR3 protein.

TRBV28	TRBJ2-2	CASSFRWGLNPGELFF
TRBV2	TRBJ1-1	CATGGLWVNTEAFF
TRBV6-5	TRBJ1-2	CASSPSILGVNYGYTF
TRBV6-1	TRBJ1-1	CASSRSFRGVFFMTEAFF
TRBV7-3	TRBJ2-7	CASSLGTGGPDKQYF
TRBV30	TRBJ1-3	CAWTASGNTIYF
TRBV12-3/TRBV12-4	TRBJ1-3	CASSLWDDITIYF
TRBV12-3/TRBV12-4	TRBJ2-1	CASSYFRRGTNEQFF
TRBV9	TRBJ1-2	CASSVSGTGFNYGYTF
TRBV12-3/TRBV12-4	TRBJ2-3	CASSFLAGGPDTQYF
TRBV30	TRBJ1-1	CAWDRGRNTEAFF
TRBV7-3	TRBJ2-7	CASSSHRLAGDPYEQYF
TRBV20-1	TRBJ2-7	CSARDGRRPYEQYF
TRBV7-8	TRBJ2-7	CASSPGQGLSYEQYF
TRBV7-6	TRBJ2-7	CASSYGPGGEQYF
TRBV29-1	TRBJ1-2	CSVEVGRTYGYTF
TRBV19	TRBJ1-5	CASTDLGASQPQHF
TRBV7-9	TRBJ2-7	CASSSPSLSYEQYF
TRBV20-1	TRBJ2-1	CSATPGTSGRYEQFF
TRBV4-1	TRBJ1-1	CASKTGGVVNTEAFF
TRBV18	TRBJ1-1	CASSLQTGSADF
TRBV13	TRBJ2-5	CASSFMGTSGSGETQYF
TRBV6-2/TRBV6-3	TRBJ2-5	CASSYHKGRGVRETQYF
TRBV7-9	TRBJ2-7	CASEGRASYEQYF
TRBV28	TRBJ1-4	CASSGLTGEKLFF
TRBV7-2	TRBJ2-2	CASSPTQGARAAGELFF
TRBV19	TRBJ2-5	CASSPGTLQTQYF
TRBV12-3/TRBV12-4	TRBJ1-3	CASASLNTIYF
TRBV12-3/TRBV12-4	TRBJ2-2	CASSFPGLAGDVSTGELFF
TRBV20-1	TRBJ2-5	CSAGTGLGETQYF
TRBV4-1	TRBJ2-5	CASSLGRGGPRETQYF
TRBV20-1	TRBJ1-5	CSAQGEYSNQPQHF
TRBV5-1	TRBJ1-2	CASSAGQGAPGYTF
TRBV6-2/TRBV6-3	TRBJ1-2	CASRDRYRNYGYTF
TRBV10-3	TRBJ2-7	CASQRGAGSSYEQYF
TRBV7-9	TRBJ1-1	CASSLEFTQNTEAFF
TRBV2	TRBJ2-4	CASSPGFSKNIQYF
TRBV28	TRBJ1-1	CASSFGGQGTGYTEAFF
TRBV7-8	TRBJ1-5	CASSLDISGPQHF
TRBV19	TRBJ1-2	CASSRTGSNGYTF
TRBV7-3	TRBJ2-7	CASSPHGRRAAGTYEQYF
TRBV5-1	TRBJ2-1	CATRIEGTPYNEQFF
TRBV20-1	TRBJ1-4	CSAQLWGQGERLFF
TRBV11-2	TRBJ1-5	CASSLARWKPQHF
TRBV7-2	TRBJ2-7	CASSEGREYEQYF
TRBV12-3/TRBV12-4	TRBJ2-5	CASTKQGNQETQYF
TRBV12-3/TRBV12-4	TRBJ2-4	CASSPRDRGAIQYF
TRBV6-5	TRBJ1-2	CASSSPYRGHHGYTF
TRBV18	TRBJ1-5	CASSRGTLLNQPQHF